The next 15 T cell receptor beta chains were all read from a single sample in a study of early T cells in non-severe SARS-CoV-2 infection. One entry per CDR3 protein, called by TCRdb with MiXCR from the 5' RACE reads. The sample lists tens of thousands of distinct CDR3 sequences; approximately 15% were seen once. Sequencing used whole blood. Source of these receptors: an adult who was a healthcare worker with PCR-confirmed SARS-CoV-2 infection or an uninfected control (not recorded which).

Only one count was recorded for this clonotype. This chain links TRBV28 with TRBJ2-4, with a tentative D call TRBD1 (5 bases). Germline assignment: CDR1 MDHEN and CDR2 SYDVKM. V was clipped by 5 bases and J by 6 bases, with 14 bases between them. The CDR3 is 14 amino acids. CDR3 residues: CASSLGREVNIQYF. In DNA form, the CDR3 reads TGTGCCAGCAGTCTGGGCAGGGAAGTAAACATTCAGTACTTC.

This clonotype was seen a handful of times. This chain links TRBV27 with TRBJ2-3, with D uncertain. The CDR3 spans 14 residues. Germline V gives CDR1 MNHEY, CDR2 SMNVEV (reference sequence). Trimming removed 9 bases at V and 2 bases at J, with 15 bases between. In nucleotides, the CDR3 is TGTGCCAGTTCAAGATTTGCCTCCACAGATACGCAGTATTTT. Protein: CASSRFASTDTQYF.

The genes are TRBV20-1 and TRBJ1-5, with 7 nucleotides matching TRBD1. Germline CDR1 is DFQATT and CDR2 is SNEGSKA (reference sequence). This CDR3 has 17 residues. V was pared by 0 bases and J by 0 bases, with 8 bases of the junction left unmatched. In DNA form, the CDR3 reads TGCAGTGCTAGAGATAACAGGGGATTTGGTAGCAATCAGCCCCAGCATTTT. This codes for CSARDNRGFGSNQPQHF.

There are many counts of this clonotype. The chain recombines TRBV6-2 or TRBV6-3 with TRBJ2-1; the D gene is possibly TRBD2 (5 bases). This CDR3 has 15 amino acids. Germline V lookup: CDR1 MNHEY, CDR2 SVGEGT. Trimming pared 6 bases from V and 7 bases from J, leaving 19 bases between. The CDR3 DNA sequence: TGTGCCAGCAGCCTCTCAATACTAGTAACGAATGAGCAGTTCTTC. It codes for CASSLSILVTNEQFF.

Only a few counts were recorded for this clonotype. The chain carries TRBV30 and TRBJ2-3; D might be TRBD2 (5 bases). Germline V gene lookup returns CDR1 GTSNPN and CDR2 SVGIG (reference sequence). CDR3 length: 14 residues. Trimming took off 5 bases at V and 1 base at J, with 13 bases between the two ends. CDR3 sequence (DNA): TGTGCCTGGGGAGCGGACTGGGGCACAGATACGCAGTATTTT. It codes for CAWGADWGTDTQYF.

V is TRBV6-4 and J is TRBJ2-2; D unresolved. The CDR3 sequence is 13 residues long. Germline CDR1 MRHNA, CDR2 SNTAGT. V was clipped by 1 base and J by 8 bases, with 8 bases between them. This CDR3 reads CASSDFPLGELFF. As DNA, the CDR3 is TGTGCCAGCAGTGACTTTCCACTAGGGGAGCTGTTTTTT.

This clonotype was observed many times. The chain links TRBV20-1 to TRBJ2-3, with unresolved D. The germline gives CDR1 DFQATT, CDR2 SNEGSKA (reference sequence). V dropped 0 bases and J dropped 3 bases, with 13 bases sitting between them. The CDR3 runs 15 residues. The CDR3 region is CSARDLAGGTDTQYF. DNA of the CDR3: TGCAGTGCTAGAGATCTGGCAGGTGGGACAGATACGCAGTATTTT.

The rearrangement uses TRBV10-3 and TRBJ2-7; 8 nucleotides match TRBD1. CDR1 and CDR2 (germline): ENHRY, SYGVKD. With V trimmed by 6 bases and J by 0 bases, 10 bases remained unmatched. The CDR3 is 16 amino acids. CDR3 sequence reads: CAIRDHTGTGSYEQYF. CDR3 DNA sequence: TGTGCCATCAGGGATCATACCGGGACAGGCTCCTACGAGCAGTACTTC.

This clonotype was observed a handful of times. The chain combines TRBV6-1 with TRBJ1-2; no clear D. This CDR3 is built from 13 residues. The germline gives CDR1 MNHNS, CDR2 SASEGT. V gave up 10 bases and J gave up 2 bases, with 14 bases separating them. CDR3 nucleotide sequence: TGTGCCATCGCGCGGGCAGGCAACTATGGCTACACCTTC. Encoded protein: CAIARAGNYGYTF.

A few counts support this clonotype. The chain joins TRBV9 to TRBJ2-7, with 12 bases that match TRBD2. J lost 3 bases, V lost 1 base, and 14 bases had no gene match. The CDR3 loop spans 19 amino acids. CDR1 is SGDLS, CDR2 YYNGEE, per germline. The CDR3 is CASSVSPWASGRADYEQYF. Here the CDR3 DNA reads TGTGCCAGCAGCGTAAGCCCCTGGGCTAGCGGGAGGGCCGACTACGAGCAGTACTTC.

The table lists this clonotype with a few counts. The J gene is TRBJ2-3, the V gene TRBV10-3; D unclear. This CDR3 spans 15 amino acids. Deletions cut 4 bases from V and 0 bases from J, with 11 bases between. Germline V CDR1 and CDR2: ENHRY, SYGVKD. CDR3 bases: TGTGCCATCAGTGCCCTATCTAGTAGCACAGATACGCAGTATTTT. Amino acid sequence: CAISALSSSTDTQYF.

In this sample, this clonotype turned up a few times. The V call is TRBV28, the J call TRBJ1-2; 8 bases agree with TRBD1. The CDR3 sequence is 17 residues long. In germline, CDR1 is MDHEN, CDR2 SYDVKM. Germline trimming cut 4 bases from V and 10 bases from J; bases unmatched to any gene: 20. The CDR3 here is CASSSPWTGSERNVYTF. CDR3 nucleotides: TGTGCCAGCAGTTCCCCCTGGACAGGGAGTGAAAGGAACGTCTACACCTTC.

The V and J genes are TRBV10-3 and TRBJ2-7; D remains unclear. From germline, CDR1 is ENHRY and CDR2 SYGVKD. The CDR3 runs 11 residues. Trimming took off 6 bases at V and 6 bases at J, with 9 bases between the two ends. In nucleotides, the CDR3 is TGTGCCATCAGGCAAGAAGGCGAGCAGTACTTC. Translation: CAIRQEGEQYF.

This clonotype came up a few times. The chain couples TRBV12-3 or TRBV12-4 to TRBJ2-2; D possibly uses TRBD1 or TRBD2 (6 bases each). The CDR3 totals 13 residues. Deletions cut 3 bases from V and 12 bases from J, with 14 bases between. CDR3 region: CASSFGAGHQLFF. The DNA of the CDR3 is TGTGCCAGCAGTTTCGGCGCGGGACACCAGCTGTTTTTT.

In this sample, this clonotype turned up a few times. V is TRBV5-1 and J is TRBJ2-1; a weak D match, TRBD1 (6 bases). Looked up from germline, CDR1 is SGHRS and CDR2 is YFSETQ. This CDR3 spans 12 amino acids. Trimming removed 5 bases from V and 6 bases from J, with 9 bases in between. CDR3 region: CASSRTVNEQFF. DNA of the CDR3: TGCGCCAGCAGTCGGACAGTCAATGAGCAGTTCTTC.